Below are 14 T cell receptor beta chains sequenced from a single sample in a study of glioma-infiltrating T cells. TCR alpha and beta CDR3 regions were amplified from RNA using iRepertoire nested multiplex PCR. Each CDR3 protein gets one entry after TCRdb re-called the multiplex PCR reads with MiXCR. The data hold 15,000 to 20,000 distinct CDR3 sequences, with roughly 64% observed a single time. Sequencing used glioma tissue, nonneoplastic brain tissue, or PBMCs (not recorded which). Every receptor here comes from a human donor with low-grade glioma or glioblastoma, undergoing nonglioma brain surgery, or in good health (not recorded which).

Notes on this clonotype: One junction end does not reproduce the germline sequence, and a read error may be involved. The chain couples TRBV7-2 to TRBJ1-5; D possibly corresponds to TRBD1 (5 bases). Germline CDR1 reads SGHTA; CDR2 reads FQGNSA. CDR3 length: 16 amino acids. In nucleotides, the CDR3 is TGTGCCAGCATCTTAGGGCACAGGACGGGGAATCAGCCCCAGCATTTT. It codes for CASILGHRTGNQPQHF.

As for this clonotype: Its ends do not fully match the called genes, so a read error is possible. The rearrangement links TRBV6-1 to TRBJ2-5; D is unresolved. CDR1 and CDR2 (germline): MNHNS, SASEGT. This CDR3 contains 12 residues. This CDR3 reads CASGKARETQHF. In nucleotides, the CDR3 is TGTGCCAGCGGTAAAGCGAGAGAGACCCAGCACTTC.

This rearrangement joins TRBV10-3 to TRBJ2-6; 8 nucleotides line up with TRBD2. With V trimmed by 10 bases and J by 0 bases, 5 bases remained unmatched. The CDR3 has 15 residues. Looked up from germline, CDR1 is ENHRY and CDR2 is SYGVKD. The CDR3 region has the DNA TGTGCCAGCAGGAGCGGGGGCTCTGGGGCCAACGTCCTGACTTTC. Translated, it gives CASRSGGSGANVLTF.

The chain couples TRBV6-6 to TRBJ2-7; TRBD2 aligns across 9 bases. Germline V gene sequence: CDR1 MNHNY, CDR2 SVGAGI (reference sequence). The CDR3 is made up of 17 amino acids. V trimming: 8 bases; J trimming: 2 bases; junction bases outside the gene matches: 16. CDR3 region: CASYAASGNRYTYEQYF. CDR3 DNA sequence: TGTGCCAGCTACGCGGCTAGCGGGAACAGATATACCTACGAGCAGTACTTC.

A remark on this clonotype: The CDR3 does not end in the conserved phenylalanine or tryptophan, so this is likely a read error. The chain is built from TRBV6-5 and TRBJ2-7; D remains ambiguous. CDR1 MNHEY and CDR2 SVGAGI come from the germline V gene. The ends were cut back, 8 bases at V and 4 bases at J, with 3 bases in the middle. This CDR3 is built from 9 residues. CDR3 amino acids: CASGYEQYL. The CDR3 nucleotides are TGTGCCAGCGGATACGAGCAGTACCTA.

This clonotype showed up many times. The chain combines TRBV11-2 with TRBJ1-1; a weak D match, TRBD1 (5 bases). V dropped 7 bases and J dropped 1 base, with 13 bases sitting between them. This CDR3 region has 14 residues. The germline gives CDR1 SGHAT, CDR2 FQNNGV. CDR3: CASTLGGGNTEAFF. The CDR3 nucleotides are TGTGCCAGCACCCTTGGGGGAGGGAACACTGAAGCTTTCTTT.

This clonotype came up once. A junction boundary mismatches the germline segment, possibly from a read error. J is TRBJ1-4 and V is TRBV20-1, with D possibly TRBD1 on 5 matching bases. The germline V gene encodes CDR1 DFQATT and CDR2 SNEGSKA (reference sequence). The CDR3 has 13 residues. The CDR3 is CSASQGEGEKPFF. CDR3 DNA sequence: TGCAGTGCTAGCCAAGGGGAAGGTGAAAAACCGTTTTTT.

This clonotype has a count of ten or more. V usage is TRBV6-2 or TRBV6-3 and J usage is TRBJ2-2, with TRBD2 matching 11 bases. J lost 6 bases, V lost 6 bases, and 15 bases had no gene match. The germline gives CDR1 MNHEY, CDR2 SVGEGT. The CDR3 spans 18 residues. CDR3 loop: CASSPTHLAGGPAGELFF. CDR3 in DNA: TGTGCCAGCAGCCCCACCCACTTAGCGGGAGGGCCCGCCGGGGAGCTGTTTTTT.

This clonotype was observed a handful of times. This rearrangement joins TRBV28 to TRBJ2-3; no definite D call. The CDR3 is made up of 11 amino acids. V was cut by 4 bases and J by 5 bases, with 4 bases left in between. Germline V gene sequence: CDR1 MDHEN, CDR2 SYDVKM. The CDR3: CASSSEDTQYF. DNA for the CDR3: TGTGCCAGCAGTTCAGAAGATACGCAGTATTTT.

The chain employs TRBV6-1 and TRBJ2-1, with 10 bases lining up with TRBD2. The DNA end is a closer match to TRBJ2-7, so the J assignment may be wrong. The CDR3 contains 15 residues. CDR1 MNHNS and CDR2 SASEGT come from the germline V gene. As DNA, the CDR3 is TGTGCCAGCAGTTCACCGGGACTAGCGACCTACGAGCAGTACTTC. As protein: CASSSPGLATYEQYF.

This chain's CDR3 is CASSLATSGYEQYF. CDR3 in DNA: TGTGCCAGCAGTTTAGCGACTAGCGGGTACGAGCAGTACTTC. The chain has TRBV27 and TRBJ2-7; 10 bases map to TRBD2. Germline V gene sequence: CDR1 MNHEY, CDR2 SMNVEV (reference sequence). With V trimmed by 2 bases and J by 4 bases, 2 bases remained unmatched. CDR3 length: 14 amino acids.

At least ten counts were recorded for this clonotype. The chain combines TRBV7-7 with TRBJ2-5; TRBD2 agrees at 8 bases. From germline, CDR1 is SSHAT and CDR2 FNYEAQ (reference sequence). V shed 5 bases, J shed 5 bases, and the junction held 7 bases outside the gene matches. The CDR3 has 14 amino acids. CDR3 DNA sequence: TGTGCCAGCAGCACGGGGGGGCAGTCGGAGACCCAGTACTTC. It encodes CASSTGGQSETQYF.

This chain connects TRBV20-1 to TRBJ2-5; D ambiguous. Trimming took 0 bases from V and 7 from J, leaving 9 bases between them. Germline lookup yields CDR1 DFQATT and CDR2 SNEGSKA (reference sequence). This CDR3 contains 12 residues. The DNA for the CDR3 is TGCAGTGCTAGAGATGAAATCGGGACCCAGTACTTC. Protein product: CSARDEIGTQYF.

V and J are TRBV7-2 and TRBJ2-7, with 7 bases fitting TRBD2. V was clipped by 3 bases and J by 2 bases; unmatched bases: 13. The germline V gene encodes CDR1 SGHTA and CDR2 FQGNSA. The CDR3 length is 17 residues. The CDR3 region has the DNA TGTGCCAGCAGCTTTACTCCGGGACTAAAGCCCCCCTACGAGCAGTACTTC. This translates into CASSFTPGLKPPYEQYF.